The 32 T cell receptor beta chains below come from one sample, sequenced in a study of technical replicates of blood from a handful of donors. Clones were sequenced by immunoSEQ multiplex PCR, and TCRdb holds only the in-frame ones, with some missing. The repertoire consists of more than 55,000 clones, with 92% occurring once and the leading ten covering 0.35% to 0.45%. Sequencing used T cells isolated from PBMCs. These receptors all stem from a human donor in good health.

V is TRBV6-1 and J is TRBJ1-4, with D uncertain. V was clipped by 3 bases and J by 5 bases, with 10 bases between them. From germline, CDR1 is MNHNS and CDR2 SASEGT. The CDR3 contains 14 residues. CDR3 bases: TGTGCCAGCAGTGACCCGGGGAAGAATGAAAAACTGTTTTTT. As protein: CASSDPGKNEKLFF.

The chain recombines TRBV27 with TRBJ1-1; 7 nucleotides agree with TRBD1. Per the germline V gene, CDR1 is MNHEY and CDR2 is SMNVEV (reference sequence). The CDR3 extends over 14 amino acids. Trimming cost V 4 bases and J 5 bases; bases outside gene matches: 7. The CDR3 nucleotides read TGTGCCAGCAGTTGGGCCCAGGGGGTGACTGAAGCTTTCTTT. Residues: CASSWAQGVTEAFF.

CDR3 DNA sequence: TGTGCCACCTCTCCGGGACAGGGGGTCGAGCAGTACTTC. It yields the protein CATSPGQGVEQYF. V is TRBV19 and J is TRBJ2-7; TRBD1 agrees at 11 bases. V shed 10 bases and J 6 bases; nucleotides not matched to a gene: 8. The CDR3 has 13 amino acids. CDR1 and CDR2 (germline): LNHDA, SQIVND (reference sequence).

The chain is built from TRBV19 and TRBJ2-7, with TRBD2 identical over 14 bases. CDR1 is LNHDA, CDR2 SQIVND, per germline (reference sequence). The CDR3 sequence is 19 residues long. The ends lost 5 bases at V and 2 bases at J; junction bases unmatched: 14. DNA of the CDR3: TGTGCCAGTAGTGGCAAGACAGGGGGACTAGCGGGAGTTACCTACGAGCAGTACTTC. It is translated as CASSGKTGGLAGVTYEQYF.

The chain combines TRBV29-1 with TRBJ2-7, with a tentative D call TRBD1 (6 bases). Germline CDR1 reads SQVTM; CDR2 reads ANQGSEA. V gave up 2 bases and J gave up 3 bases, with 8 bases separating them. The CDR3 has 12 residues. In nucleotides, the CDR3 is TGCAGCGTTGAAAGAGGGGGCTACGAGCAGTACTTC. It translates to CSVERGGYEQYF.

The chain has TRBV4-2 and TRBJ2-1; weak D call: TRBD2 (6 bases). In germline, CDR1 is LGHNA, CDR2 YNFKEQ. Trimming pared 1 base from V and 7 bases from J, leaving 20 bases between. The CDR3 consists of 17 residues. The CDR3 DNA is TGTGCCAGCAGCCAAGCGATGTCGACTAGTAGGGAGAATGAGCAGTTCTTC. As protein: CASSQAMSTSRENEQFF.

The rearrangement uses TRBV28 and TRBJ1-5, with a weak D call TRBD1 (6 bases). Trimming left V 6 bases short and J 7 bases short, with 10 bases between. The germline gives CDR1 MDHEN, CDR2 SYDVKM. This CDR3 is 12 amino acids long. The CDR3 here is CASSWGHQPQHF. CDR3 bases: TGTGCCAGCAGCTGGGGACACCAGCCCCAGCATTTT.

The chain uses TRBV4-3 and TRBJ1-4, with a tentative D call TRBD1 (6 bases). The CDR3 has 16 amino acids. V was clipped by 1 base and J by 0 bases, with 9 bases between them. CDR1 is LGHNA, CDR2 YSLEER, per germline. As DNA, the CDR3 is TGCGCCAGCAGCCAAGTCAGGGGCGCAACTAATGAAAAACTGTTTTTT. Encoded protein: CASSQVRGATNEKLFF.

The V call is TRBV9, the J call TRBJ2-1; 14 nucleotides align to TRBD2. With V trimmed by 4 bases and J by 9 bases, 6 bases remained unmatched. Germline CDR1 reads SGDLS; CDR2 reads YYNGEE. The CDR3 is 15 amino acids. CDR3 sequence reads: CASSYGTSGGSEQFF. CDR3 bases: TGTGCCAGCAGCTATGGGACTAGCGGGGGTAGTGAGCAGTTCTTC. Filled out from reference TRBV9 and TRBJ2-1, the complete variable domain reads DSGVTQTPKHLITATGQRVTLRCSPRSGDLSVYWYQQSLDQGLQFLIQYYNGEERAKGNILERFSAQQFPDLHSELNLSSLELGDSALYFCASSYGTSGGSEQFFGPGTRLTVL.

The chain couples TRBV14 to TRBJ1-4, with D tentatively TRBD1 (5 bases). Germline CDR1 is SGHDN and CDR2 is FVKESK. Deletions cut 0 bases from V and 12 bases from J, with 11 bases between. This CDR3 comprises 13 residues. The CDR3 region has the DNA TGTGCCAGCAGCCAAGAGGGGCTTGTGGAACTGTTTTTT. Translating gives CASSQEGLVELFF. Full variable domain (remainder filled in from reference TRBV14 and TRBJ1-4): EAGVTQFPSHSVIEKGQTVTLRCDPISGHDNLYWYRRVMGKEIKFLLHFVKESKQDESGMPNNRFLAERTGGTYSTLKVQPAELEDSGVYFCASSQEGLVELFFGSGTQLSVL.

This clone was recorded only once. The chain uses TRBV10-3 and TRBJ2-2, with 13 bases that match TRBD2. CDR3 size: 15 residues. With 8 bases clipped from V and 6 bases from J, the junction kept 6 bases outside the gene matches. Germline values: CDR1 ENHRY, CDR2 SYGVKD. As DNA, the CDR3 is TGTGCCATCGGCGGACTAGCGGGAGTTCCCGGGGAGCTGTTTTTT. Translating gives CAIGGLAGVPGELFF.

V is TRBV29-1 and J is TRBJ2-1; TRBD2 aligns across 13 bases. The CDR3 spans 17 residues. Germline V gene sequence: CDR1 SQVTM, CDR2 ANQGSEA. Unmatched junction bases numbered 7, after V lost 4 bases and J lost 1 base. The CDR3 loop reads CSVAGTSGIISYNEQFF. The CDR3 DNA is TGCAGCGTTGCCGGGACTAGCGGGATTATATCCTACAATGAGCAGTTCTTC.

This chain links TRBV10-3 with TRBJ2-2; the D is unclear. CDR1 is ENHRY, CDR2 SYGVKD, per germline. The ends were cut back, 3 bases at V and 8 bases at J, with 13 bases in the middle. The CDR3 sequence is 14 residues long. Here the CDR3 reads CAISDTGGRGELFF. DNA for the CDR3: TGTGCCATCAGTGATACCGGTGGTCGAGGGGAGCTGTTTTTT.

This clone was picked up one time. The chain uses TRBV14 and TRBJ1-2, with a tentative D call TRBD1 (6 bases). In germline, CDR1 is SGHDN, CDR2 FVKESK. Trimming stripped 4 bases from V and 4 bases from J, with 22 bases between. The CDR3 consists of 17 residues. The CDR3 is CASSPAAWGGFSYGYTF. CDR3 DNA: TGTGCCAGCAGCCCTGCCGCCTGGGGGGGCTTTAGCTATGGCTACACCTTC. Full variable domain (rest looked up from reference TRBV14 and TRBJ1-2): EAGVTQFPSHSVIEKGQTVTLRCDPISGHDNLYWYRRVMGKEIKFLLHFVKESKQDESGMPNNRFLAERTGGTYSTLKVQPAELEDSGVYFCASSPAAWGGFSYGYTFGSGTRLTVV.

The rearrangement uses TRBV5-3 and TRBJ2-1; 7 bases match TRBD1. TRBV5-3 is known as an ORF, though its function is uncertain. The V segment lost 4 bases and the J segment 0 bases; nucleotides outside the gene matches: 4. The CDR3 has 15 amino acids. The CDR3: CARSRQGSSYNEQFF. As DNA, the CDR3 is TGTGCCAGAAGCCGACAGGGAAGCTCCTACAATGAGCAGTTCTTC.

V gene TRBV19 combines with J gene TRBJ2-3; D is perhaps TRBD2 (6 bases). Germline CDR1 is LNHDA and CDR2 is SQIVND (reference sequence). The CDR3 spans 13 residues. Trimming took 3 bases from V and 3 from J, leaving 7 bases between them. Here the CDR3 reads CASSIAGTDTQYF. The DNA of the CDR3 is TGTGCCAGTAGTATCGCGGGAACAGATACGCAGTATTTT.

The V and J genes are TRBV6-6 and TRBJ1-3; D remains unclear. Germline CDR1 is MNHNY and CDR2 is SVGAGI (reference sequence). Trimming removed 5 bases at V and 8 bases at J, with 16 bases between. The CDR3 is 14 amino acids. The CDR3 is CASSPARRPDTIYF. CDR3 bases: TGTGCCAGCAGTCCCGCTAGACGGCCTGACACCATATATTTT.

The chain uses TRBV27 and TRBJ1-1; D is unresolved. Per germline, CDR1 MNHEY and CDR2 SMNVEV (reference sequence). The length of the CDR3 is 14 residues. The ends were cut back, 0 bases at V and 1 base at J, with 6 bases in the middle. The CDR3 here is CASSLSTGNTEAFF. The CDR3 bases are TGTGCCAGCAGTTTATCGACGGGGAACACTGAAGCTTTCTTT.

The table lists this clone with a few counts. This sequence joins TRBV9 and TRBJ1-1; TRBD1 matches 7 bases. This CDR3 is built from 14 residues. CDR1 is SGDLS, CDR2 YYNGEE, per germline. V lost 4 bases and J lost 7; bases outside the gene matches: 10. CDR3 nucleotides: TGTGCCAGCAGCCCATCCCCCGGACAGGTTGAAGCTTTCTTT. Its translation is CASSPSPGQVEAFF. The variable domain in full, completed from reference TRBV9 and TRBJ1-1, reads DSGVTQTPKHLITATGQRVTLRCSPRSGDLSVYWYQQSLDQGLQFLIQYYNGEERAKGNILERFSAQQFPDLHSELNLSSLELGDSALYFCASSPSPGQVEAFFGQGTRLTVV.

V and J are TRBV27 and TRBJ2-7; possibly TRBD2 for D (6 bases). Trimming took off 5 bases at V and 2 bases at J, with 31 bases between the two ends. The CDR3 contains 20 residues. In germline, CDR1 is MNHEY, CDR2 SMNVEV (reference sequence). CDR3 DNA sequence: TGTGCCAGCAGTATGGGAGGTGGAGACGAAATCGTTATCGGGCCCTACGAGCAGTACTTC. Its protein product is CASSMGGGDEIVIGPYEQYF.

This clone occurred once. This chain joins TRBV11-2 and TRBJ2-1; TRBD1 aligns across 8 bases. The trim removed 3 bases at V and 4 bases at J, leaving 2 bases unmatched. The CDR3 is 14 residues long. The germline CDR1 and CDR2 sequences are SGHAT and FQNNGV. The CDR3 protein is CASSLGTGYNEQFF. The CDR3 region has the DNA TGTGCCAGCAGCTTGGGGACAGGTTACAATGAGCAGTTCTTC.

The rearrangement uses TRBV27 and TRBJ1-5; TRBD1 might be the D (5 bases). V lost 2 bases and J 4 bases, leaving 15 bases between the germline ends. The CDR3 is made up of 16 amino acids. Germline V gene data show CDR1 as MNHEY and CDR2 as SMNVEV (reference sequence). As DNA, the CDR3 is TGTGCCAGCAGTTTAACCCCAGGGCAGACGAATCAGCCCCAGCATTTT. This sequence encodes CASSLTPGQTNQPQHF.

The rearrangement uses TRBV5-4 and TRBJ2-2; no reliable D call. CDR3 length: 16 amino acids. Trimming took off 3 bases at V and 3 bases at J, with 15 bases between the two ends. Germline V lookup: CDR1 SGHNT, CDR2 YYREEE (reference sequence). CDR3 sequence: CASSSNRDKYTGELFF. For the CDR3, the DNA is TGTGCCAGCAGCTCGAACAGAGACAAATACACCGGGGAGCTGTTTTTT.

V is TRBV19 and J is TRBJ1-1; 7 bases agree with TRBD1. CDR1 and CDR2 from the germline V gene are LNHDA and SQIVND (reference sequence). The CDR3 extends over 13 amino acids. V was clipped by 8 bases and J by 1 base; unmatched bases: 4. The CDR3 nucleotides read TGTGCCAGTGTAAGACAGGGGAACACTGAAGCTTTCTTT. This gives the protein CASVRQGNTEAFF.

The CDR3 spells CARRDGNTGELFF. CDR3 sequence (DNA): TGTGCCAGGCGGGACGGGAACACCGGGGAGCTGTTTTTT. The chain has TRBV19 and TRBJ2-2; maybe TRBD2 (6 bases). This CDR3 region has 13 residues. Trimming removed 9 bases from V and 1 base from J, with 9 bases in between. Germline lookup yields CDR1 LNHDA and CDR2 SQIVND (reference sequence).

This chain connects TRBV9 to TRBJ2-3; 7 nucleotides agree with TRBD2. This CDR3 is built from 15 residues. Germline CDR1 and CDR2: SGDLS and YYNGEE. J was trimmed by 2 bases and V by 0 bases; bases with no gene match: 3. In nucleotides, the CDR3 is TGTGCCAGCAGCGTAGTGGGGAGGGACACAGATACGCAGTATTTT. It specifies CASSVVGRDTDTQYF.

The V call is TRBV19, the J call TRBJ2-7, with TRBD1 matching 8 bases. Trimming took 5 bases from V and 3 from J; bases not matched to a gene: 3. The CDR3 sequence is 13 residues long. Germline CDR1 is LNHDA and CDR2 is SQIVND (reference sequence). The DNA of the CDR3 is TGTGCCAGTAGTGCGGGACAGGTCTACGAGCAGTACTTC. Translation gives CASSAGQVYEQYF.

The V gene is TRBV27, the J gene TRBJ1-2; 7 bases are a match to TRBD1. V trimming: 6 bases; J trimming: 4 bases; junction bases outside the gene matches: 11. The germline V gene has CDR1 MNHEY and CDR2 SMNVEV (reference sequence). The CDR3 runs to 15 residues. The CDR3 region has the DNA TGTGCCAGCAGGACAGGGATCGGCCGTAGCTATGGCTACACCTTC. Translation: CASRTGIGRSYGYTF.

The V gene is TRBV29-1, the J gene TRBJ2-7; D possibly corresponds to TRBD2 (6 bases). V lost 0 bases and J 3 bases, leaving 15 bases between the germline ends. The germline V gene encodes CDR1 SQVTM and CDR2 ANQGSEA. The CDR3 sequence is 15 residues long. CDR3: CSVEDDGGVDYEQYF. In DNA, the CDR3 is TGCAGCGTTGAAGATGACGGCGGGGTAGACTACGAGCAGTACTTC.

This rearrangement joins TRBV7-9 to TRBJ2-7; D is ambiguous. The germline V gene has CDR1 SEHNR and CDR2 FQNEAQ (reference sequence). The CDR3 totals 14 residues. V was shortened by 1 base and J by 2 bases, with 9 bases between the two germline ends. The CDR3 DNA is TGTGCCAGCAGCTTAGATGGCAGAACCTACGAGCAGTACTTC. Translation: CASSLDGRTYEQYF.

J is TRBJ2-2 and V is TRBV27; 10 nucleotides agree with TRBD2. Germline V gene lookup returns CDR1 MNHEY and CDR2 SMNVEV (reference sequence). This CDR3 is 16 amino acids long. Trimming removed 1 base from V and 5 bases from J; junction bases left unmatched: 4. The chain's CDR3 is CASSLLAGGRTGELFF. CDR3 DNA: TGTGCCAGCAGTTTATTAGCGGGAGGTCGTACCGGGGAGCTGTTTTTT.

The chain has TRBV6-1 and TRBJ2-7; weak D call: TRBD2 (6 bases). Germline loops: CDR1 MNHNS, CDR2 SASEGT. V lost 4 bases and J 3 bases, leaving 16 bases between the germline ends. The CDR3 loop spans 15 amino acids. This CDR3 is CASSAMTGLIYEQYF. CDR3 in DNA: TGTGCCAGCAGTGCTATGACGGGACTGATCTACGAGCAGTACTTC.